The 6 T cell receptor beta chains reported below all come from one sample, sequenced in a study of long-term antiretroviral therapy in people with HIV. This was the immunoSEQ v3.0 assay at survey level. Using immunoSEQ multiplex PCR, the repertoire was profiled, and TCRdb retains in-frame clones only, with some absent. This sample carries tens of thousands of clones, under 85% of them seen once, and the ten largest clones take roughly a quarter. Specimen: unsorted PBMCs, collected 0.4 years after starting antiretroviral therapy. Receptors were obtained from a man aged 45-65 years with HIV.

This clone has a handful of counts. The chain recombines TRBV7-3 with TRBJ2-1; the D gene is possibly TRBD1 (6 bases). Between the trimmed V and J ends, which lost 2 bases and 9 bases, there was a span of 11 bases. The CDR3 contains 13 residues. CDR1 and CDR2 from the germline V gene are SGHTA and FQGTGA. As DNA, the CDR3 is TGTGCCAGCAGCTTAGGAGGACAGTTTGAGCAGTTCTTC. This codes for CASSLGGQFEQFF.

The gene calls are TRBV5-6 and TRBJ2-1, with 9 bases fitting TRBD2. Germline values: CDR1 SGHDT, CDR2 YYEEEE. The CDR3 sequence is 15 residues long. V lost 0 bases, J lost 7 bases, and 5 bases stayed unmatched. The CDR3 sequence: CASSLELAGMNEQFF. As DNA, the CDR3 is TGTGCCAGCAGCTTGGAGCTAGCGGGGATGAATGAGCAGTTCTTC.

The genes are TRBV7-2 and TRBJ1-1; a weak D match, TRBD1 (6 bases). Germline values: CDR1 SGHTA, CDR2 FQGNSA. The CDR3 sequence is 14 residues long. Trimming left V 5 bases short and J 4 bases short, with 14 bases between. The CDR3 DNA follows: TGTGCCAGCAGCACTACAGGGTTGGGCACTGAAGCTTTCTTT. This gives the protein CASSTTGLGTEAFF.

This clone appeared a few times. The chain has TRBV5-1 and TRBJ1-2, with a tentative D call TRBD1 (6 bases). The CDR3 contains 13 residues. Trimming took off 0 bases at V and 3 bases at J, with 6 bases between the two ends. Per the germline V gene, CDR1 is SGHRS and CDR2 is YFSETQ. The CDR3 DNA follows: TGCGCCAGCAGCTTGGAGGGGGACTATGGCTACACCTTC. Amino acids: CASSLEGDYGYTF.

CDR3 coding DNA: TGTGCCAGCAGCTCCACAAGGGAGCAGTACTTC. As protein: CASSSTREQYF. The chain links TRBV7-6 to TRBJ2-7; no definite D call. Trimming took off 4 bases at V and 7 bases at J, with 8 bases between the two ends. The V gene's germline CDR1 is SGHVS and CDR2 FNYEAQ. The CDR3 extends over 11 amino acids.

This chain uses TRBV2 with TRBJ2-4, with 7 bases fitting TRBD2. CDR3 length: 14 amino acids. After removal of 7 bases from V and 3 bases from J, the junction contained 6 bases not matched to a gene. Germline lookup yields CDR1 SNHLY and CDR2 FYNNEI. CDR3 DNA: TGTGCCAGCACTCCCGGGACTATCAAAAACATTCAGTACTTC. Protein: CASTPGTIKNIQYF.